The source of this TCR beta chain is a study of cytomegalovirus exposure and HLA in healthy donors (TCRdb year 2017). With respect to the entire study: An earlier analysis of 587 of the donors reported more than 250 Gb of sequence data and 100 million to 140 million unique TCR beta sequences from about 179 million T cells. Roughly 300 gigabases of sequencing data and approximately 93 million unique TCR sequences were included in an early release covering roughly 600 HLA-typed donors. Of the roughly 400 genotyped donors, over 70% fell in the genetic ancestry cluster associated with self-reported Caucasian donors. The study was designed to test whether signatures of past pathogen exposure could be identified by cataloging public T cell receptors. Using immunosequencing, the study profiled T cell repertoires from fewer than 850 subjects and related those repertoires to cytomegalovirus serostatus. Along with the roughly 670-subject first cohort, a separate validation cohort of more than 90 different subjects was used. To predict cytomegalovirus infection status, the study combined high-throughput TCR immunosequencing, statistical association of individual TCRs with disease status, and machine learning. To study patterns of TCR occurrence, a later analysis re-analyzed previously published TCR beta repertoires from 666 donors and added high-resolution HLA genotyping. Rather than using new phenotypic data, the later analysis identified candidate immune exposures from TCR beta sequences and from how often those sequences occurred across donors. An earlier analysis of around 640 of the donors used high-throughput TCR beta sequencing to judge whether each TCR beta V gene segment behaved as functional or pseudogenic. Donor age, sex, ethnicity and CMV serostatus were compiled alongside the repertoire data. A later genetic analysis used genome-wide SNP genotypes for about 60% of the roughly 700 donors, treating that subset as a discovery cohort. Every discovery cohort repertoire had been produced on one sequencing platform. HLA typing included class I and class II loci at four-digit resolution. Typing coverage varied by locus: about 629-630 donors for A, B, C, DRB1 and DQB1; roughly 560 for DQA1; approximately 610 for DPA1; 450 to 480 for DPB1. Five DR-DQ haplotypes were treated as single units for association and clustering because of strong linkage in the cohort. Among about 400 genotyped donors of the cohort, an average of about 220,000 unique TCR beta nucleotide sequences was sequenced per donor, of which about 18% were non-productive.

The cohort consisted of some 730 healthy bone marrow donors. At the time of sampling, every cohort member was nominally healthy, though immune exposures that went unrecorded were likely present. The donor was CMV seronegative and belonged to the group of around 350 seronegative cohort members. Every donor gave a peripheral blood sample, and the peripheral blood mononuclear cells from that sample were used for TCR beta sequencing. Genomic DNA was extracted from the blood cell samples with the Qiagen DNeasy Blood Extraction Kit. With regard to this clone: The antigen this receptor binds is unknown. Base qualities are not recorded, but no much larger clone differs from it by a single base.

The CDR3 sequence holds 15 residues, the cysteine and phenylalanine included. Here the CDR3 DNA is all that survives: 45 bases in frame from base 1. V ends up 6 bases short and J 8 bases short, with an unmatched junction base count of 12. CDR1 LNHDA and CDR2 SQIVND are derived from the germline V gene (reference sequence). The method behind the library was the immunoSEQ multiplex PCR assay. The multiplex PCR relied on a mix of 60 forward primers for TCR Vbeta segments and 13 reverse primers for TCR Jbeta segments. The CDR3 region of rearranged TCR beta genes was amplified from genomic DNA with a multiplex PCR assay. Amplified TCR beta libraries were sequenced as 87-base-pair reads on the Illumina HiSeq System. The study's own analysis went as follows. Across the 500 to 700 repertoires, a later analysis counted roughly 84 million unique TCR beta chains, 9.5 million to 13 million of which were shared by at least two donors. Raw reads were error-corrected and collapsed into unique sequences by a nearest-neighbor algorithm in which closely related sequences were merged to remove PCR and sequencing errors. V, D and J gene segments were assigned by aligning CDR3 sequences to IMGT reference sequences. For a sequence to be retained, a match of at least six nucleotides to both a V gene segment and a J gene segment was required. Rearrangements were called productive when the CDR3 lacked stop codons and stayed in frame with V and J; all others were non-productive. CDR3 was defined according to IMGT convention as the region running from the second conserved V-encoded cysteine to the conserved J-encoded phenylalanine. The earlier analysis of 587 of the donors excluded sequences that lacked an unambiguous match to a single V gene segment. In an earlier analysis of approximately 500 of the donors, a V segment was called functional when productive rearrangements were above 56.7%, and segregating when the standard deviation between donors exceeded 5%. A statistical classification framework was developed to diagnose cytomegalovirus status using the catalog of TCR beta chain sequences. In a later analysis, V and J genes were assigned by comparing TCR nucleotide sequences against IMGT/GENE-DB human TR gene sequences. A later analysis assigned CDR3 sequences and most-parsimonious VDJ recombination scenarios with the TCRdist pipeline. In a later analysis, each TCR beta chain was defined by its CDR3 amino acid sequence together with its V-gene family, and reads without a unique V-gene family were excluded. In a later analysis, a few hundred highly shared, low-generation-probability nucleotide sequences were removed to address suspected cross-contamination and a sequencing artifact. In a later analysis, a clonal expansion index for each public chain was calculated from normalized within-repertoire ranks of inferred template counts. A later analysis computed generation probabilities with a VDJ recombination model fitted to out-of-frame rearrangements, and checked the results against IGoR. Hypergeometric tests were used in a later analysis to score TCR-TCR, TCR-HLA and TCR-CMV co-occurrence, with a repertoire-size bias correction applied to the TCR pairs. In a later analysis, false discovery rates were estimated by permuting HLA or CMV assignments 20 times. In a later analysis, co-occurring TCRs were grouped with DBSCAN, and TCRdist sequence similarity was added when clustering was performed within HLA-allele-positive subsets. Repertoires with fewer than 30,000 or more than 120,000 public chains were left out of co-occurrence clustering, as were about 5 repertoires with anomalous nucleotide sharing. The table comes from immuneACCESS by way of TCRdb, which keeps in-frame sequences with V and J called. Part of the clones is missing from these tables; in studies checked, under half for an unresolved V gene and the rest for unknown reasons. For V, J and clone size, that table is used; D and trimming come from the DNA. This sample comprises around 130,000 clones, around 80% of them detected only once. Approximately 1.5% of the sample is held by the ten biggest clonotypes.

The research as a whole found: A total of fewer than 200 TCR beta chains were listed by the study as associated with cytomegalovirus. A later genetic analysis associated a missense DCLRE1C variant with V-gene and J-gene trimming of TCR beta chains, and an independent cohort replicated the association. CMV serostatus was the only immune exposure information available for the cohort. When HLA alleles, especially DR and DQ, strongly co-occurred, TCR associations were difficult to assign to individual alleles. In an earlier analysis of roughly 500 of the donors, most TCR beta V segments appeared in productive rearrangements about 90% or about 30% of the time, broadly matching IMGT annotations. This cohort had only TCR beta chains sequenced, and the lack of alpha or paired-chain data limited which features could be detected. A cluster of highly shared sequence variants was judged likely to represent a technical artifact of the sequencing pipeline. In a later analysis, HLA-associated TCR beta chains were found to be more clonally expanded and to have lower generation probabilities than equally common non-associated chains. The earlier analysis of 587 of the donors excluded over 15 rarely observed V segments, including chromosome 9 orphons, because counts were too low. Most TCR sequences were observed very rarely across donors, whereas some public TCRs were present in many individuals. Sequencing depth was assumed to be roughly uniform across donors in the presence/absence analyses, though that assumption may not hold. In a later analysis, some 18,000 TCR beta sequences were associated with specific HLA alleles at a false discovery rate of 0.05. A further reported finding was that TCR beta sequences accurately predicted the HLA-A and HLA-B alleles for most subjects in the first cohort. According to the authors, the approach could potentially be generalized to other disease states and immunological phenotypes. According to a later genetic analysis, donors in an Asian-associated ancestry cluster had fewer N-insertions in productive TCRs than the roughly 660-donor mean. A later analysis reported that several top co-occurrence clusters appeared linked to parvovirus B19, influenza, CMV and Epstein-Barr virus. Three of the identified cytomegalovirus-associated TCR beta chains were confirmed in vitro to be specific for cytomegalovirus antigens. Correlated functional status among segregating V segments might reflect linkage disequilibrium, but an unknown experimental factor could not be ruled out. Because HLA typing was missing for some donors at each locus, association tests included only the typed subset. In a later analysis, most CMV-associated TCR beta chains were found to appear HLA-restricted, with HLA associations seemingly driven largely by CMV exposure. In both the original and validation cohorts, the classifier was reported to diagnose cytomegalovirus status with high specificity and sensitivity. In a later analysis, TCR association rates were found to vary across HLA loci, with the most associated TCRs seen for DRB1 alleles and the fewest for HLA-C alleles. Some IMGT-functional V segments, including TRBV6-2 and TRBV6-3, could not be distinguished by the 87-base-pair reads and were therefore excluded.

This chain joins TRBV19 to TRBJ2-3; 9 central bases correspond to TRBD1. The sequencing input was PBMCs. This sequence was found in a woman aged 18-29 years in good health and CMV-seronegative. CDR3 protein: CASSIGDRALGTQYF. DNA sequence: TGTGCCAGTAGCATCGGGGACAGGGCGTTGGGTACGCAGTATTTT. The CDR3 plus the reference TRBV19 and TRBJ2-3 genes for the other parts give the full variable domain: DGGITQSPKYLFRKEGQNVTLSCEQNLNHDAMYWYRQDPGQGLRLIYYSQIVNDFQKGDIAEGYSVSREKKESFPLTVTSAQKNPTAFYLCASSIGDRALGTQYFGPGTRLTVL.